Here is one T cell receptor (beta chain) with its context. Its target is not known. This entry comes from a study of cytomegalovirus exposure and HLA in healthy donors. The PCR was carried out with 60 Vbeta primers and 13 Jbeta primers. TCRdb's table, derived via immunoSEQ multiplex PCR, lists solely in-frame clones and lacks some. The data contain 100,000 or so clones, about three quarters of them singletons. Study-level results: Earlier findings revealed that most TCR beta V segments proved productive either about 90% or about 30% of the time.

The TCR originated in a man aged 25-45 years in good health and CMV-seropositive. Sequencing was performed on PBMCs.

The chain's CDR3 is CATSPWRGKNQPQHF. The CDR3 DNA sequence: TGTGCCACCAGCCCTTGGAGGGGAAAGAATCAGCCCCAGCATTTT. This sequence joins TRBV15 and TRBJ1-5, with D perhaps TRBD1 (5 bases). This CDR3 is 15 amino acids long. Germline V CDR1 and CDR2: LNHNV, YYDKDF (reference sequence). The V end lost 5 bases, the J end lost 4 bases, and 15 bases lay between the germline ends.